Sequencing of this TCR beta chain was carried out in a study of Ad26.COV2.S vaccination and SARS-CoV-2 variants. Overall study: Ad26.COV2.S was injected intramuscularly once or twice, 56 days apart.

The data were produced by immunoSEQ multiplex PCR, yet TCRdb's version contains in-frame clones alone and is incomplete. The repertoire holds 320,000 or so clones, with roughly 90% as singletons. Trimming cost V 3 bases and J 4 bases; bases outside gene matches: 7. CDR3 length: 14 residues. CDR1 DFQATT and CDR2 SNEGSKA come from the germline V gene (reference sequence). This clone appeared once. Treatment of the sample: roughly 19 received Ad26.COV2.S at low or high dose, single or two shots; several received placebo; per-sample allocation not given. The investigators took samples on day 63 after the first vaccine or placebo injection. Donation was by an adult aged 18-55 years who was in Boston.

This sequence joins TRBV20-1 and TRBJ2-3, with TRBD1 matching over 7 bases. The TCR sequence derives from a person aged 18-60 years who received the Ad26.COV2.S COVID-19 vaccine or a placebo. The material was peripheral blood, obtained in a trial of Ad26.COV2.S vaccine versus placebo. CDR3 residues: CSASSGTASDTQYF. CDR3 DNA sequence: TGCAGTGCTAGTTCCGGGACAGCTTCAGATACGCAGTATTTT.